This entry lists 5 T cell receptor beta chains sequenced from one sample in a study of blood T cell repertoires in COVID-19. Profiled with immunoSEQ multiplex PCR; TCRdb holds only in-frame clones, not every one. This table has roughly 260,000 clones, about 90% appearing once. Material: PBMCs or T cells enriched from blood (not recorded which). The origin of the receptors is a woman under 30 who had recovered from COVID-19.

This chain connects TRBV14 to TRBJ2-5; tentative D call: TRBD2 (7 bases). V dropped 1 base and J dropped 5 bases, with 11 bases sitting between them. The CDR3 extends over 14 amino acids. The V gene's germline CDR1 is SGHDN and CDR2 FVKESK. CDR3 nucleotide sequence: TGTGCCAGCAGCCAAGGAGGGGGGGTTGAGACCCAGTACTTC. Translation: CASSQGGGVETQYF.

The chain recombines TRBV18 with TRBJ1-1; a possible D gene is TRBD1 (5 bases). V lost 1 base to trimming and J lost 4 bases, with 10 bases between them. This CDR3 spans 14 amino acids. From germline, CDR1 is KGHSH and CDR2 LQKENI. CDR3 amino acids: CASSPLETATEAFF. In DNA form, the CDR3 reads TGTGCCAGCTCACCACTCGAGACAGCCACTGAAGCTTTCTTT.

The chain has TRBV18 and TRBJ2-2; D is perhaps TRBD1 (6 bases). Germline assignment: CDR1 KGHSH and CDR2 LQKENI. The CDR3 extends over 19 amino acids. The V and J ends lost 0 bases and 1 base respectively, with 18 bases between them. This CDR3 is CASSPPRGSRGGNTGELFF. For the CDR3, the DNA is TGTGCCAGCTCACCACCGAGGGGGTCGCGAGGAGGGAACACCGGGGAGCTGTTTTTT.

This chain links TRBV7-8 with TRBJ1-1; TRBD1 might be the D (5 bases). Looked up from germline, CDR1 is SGHVS and CDR2 is FQNEAQ. Trimming removed 5 bases at V and 7 bases at J, with 14 bases between. The CDR3 has 13 amino acids. CDR3 bases: TGTGCCAGCAGCAAGCAGGGAATAGGTGAAGCTTTCTTT. It encodes CASSKQGIGEAFF. The whole variable domain, filled in from reference TRBV7-8 and TRBJ1-1, reads GAGVSQSPRYKVAKRGQDVALRCDPISGHVSLFWYQQALGQGPEFLTYFQNEAQLDKSGLPSDRFFAERPEGSVSTLKIQRTQQEDSAVYLCASSKQGIGEAFFGQGTRLTVV.

The rearrangement links TRBV9 to TRBJ1-6; D is unresolved. Trimming took off 0 bases at V and 7 bases at J, with 11 bases between the two ends. CDR3 size: 15 residues. Germline CDR1 is SGDLS and CDR2 is YYNGEE. The CDR3 DNA follows: TGTGCCAGCAGCGTAGCGCCCGACTTGAATTCACCCCTCCACTTT. It translates to CASSVAPDLNSPLHF.